This T cell receptor (beta chain) came from a study of T cell responses to AZD1222 COVID-19 vaccine. Method: immunoSEQ multiplex PCR; TCRdb's copy keeps in-frame clones and lacks some. The table shows some 130,000 clones, with 90% to 95% occurring only once. The specimen comprised peripheral blood, sampled 28 days after the second AZD1222 dose. The sequence was obtained from an adult who received the AZD1222 COVID-19 vaccine.

CDR3 in amino acids: CASSLSDSRYGYTF. The CDR3, as DNA: TGTGCCAGCAGTTTGTCGGACAGTCGCTATGGCTACACCTTC. The chain uses TRBV28 and TRBJ1-2, with a tentative D call TRBD1 (6 bases). Between the trimmed V and J ends, which lost 3 bases and 4 bases, there was a span of 12 bases. Germline CDR1 MDHEN, CDR2 SYDVKM. The CDR3 has 14 amino acids.